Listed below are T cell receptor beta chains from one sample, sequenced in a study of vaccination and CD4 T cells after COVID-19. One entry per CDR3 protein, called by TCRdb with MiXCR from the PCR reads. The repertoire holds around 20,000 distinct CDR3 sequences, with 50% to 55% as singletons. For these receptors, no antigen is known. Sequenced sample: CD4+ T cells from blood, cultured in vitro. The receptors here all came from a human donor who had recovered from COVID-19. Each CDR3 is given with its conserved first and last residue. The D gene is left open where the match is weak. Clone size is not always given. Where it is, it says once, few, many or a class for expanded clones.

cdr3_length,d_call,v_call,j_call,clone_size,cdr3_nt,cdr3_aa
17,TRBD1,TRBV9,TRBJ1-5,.,TGTGCCAGCAGCGTACCCACAGGGGGGAGTAGCAATCAGCCCCAGCATTTT,CASSVPTGGSSNQPQHF
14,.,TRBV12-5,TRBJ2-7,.,TGTGCTAGTGGTCCCCCGGGGCAGGGCAGTGAGCAGTACTTC,CASGPPGQGSEQYF
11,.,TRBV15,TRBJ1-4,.,TGTGCCACCAGCGAGAGAAGGGATCCGGTTTTT,CATSERRDPVF
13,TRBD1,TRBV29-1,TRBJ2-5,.,TGCAGCTACGGACAGGGAATCGCAGAGACCCAGTACTTC,CSYGQGIAETQYF
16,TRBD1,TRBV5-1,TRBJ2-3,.,TGCGCCAGCAGCCCTTCGACAGGGTATAGCACAGATACGCAGTATTTT,CASSPSTGYSTDTQYF
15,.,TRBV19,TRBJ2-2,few,TGTGCCAGTTCGACCGGGTTTCGAGCCACCGGGGAGCTGTTTTTT,CASSTGFRATGELFF
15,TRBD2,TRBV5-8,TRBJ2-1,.,TGTGCCAGCAGCTTCGGCGGGGGATCCCCAATAGAGCAGTTCTTC,CASSFGGGSPIEQFF
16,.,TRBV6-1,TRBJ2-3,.,TGTGCCAGCAGGCCCTATGTAGTCGGACGCACAGATACGCAGTATTTT,CASRPYVVGRTDTQYF
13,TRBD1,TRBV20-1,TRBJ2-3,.,TGCAGTGCTAACAGGGGTGGGACAGATACGCAGTATTTT,CSANRGGTDTQYF
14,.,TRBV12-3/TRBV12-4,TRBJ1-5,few,TGTGCCAGCAGCGTGTCGGGGATTAATCAGCCCCAGCATTTT,CASSVSGINQPQHF
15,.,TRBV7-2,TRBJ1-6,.,TGTGCCAGCAGCTTAGCGCCAGGGAATAATTCACCCCTCCACTTT,CASSLAPGNNSPLHF
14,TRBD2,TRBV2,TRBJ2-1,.,TGTGCCGGCACCGGGACTAGGAGTAACAATGAGCAGTTCTTC,CAGTGTRSNNEQFF
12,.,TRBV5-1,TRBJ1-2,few,TGCGCCAGCAGCTTGGGAACCTATGGCTACACCTTC,CASSLGTYGYTF
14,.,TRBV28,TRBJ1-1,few,TGTGCCAGCAGTTTACCAGAGGGGGACACTGAAGCTTTCTTT,CASSLPEGDTEAFF
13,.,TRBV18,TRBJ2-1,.,TGTGCCAGCTCACCGGGACCCGGGGATGAGCAGTTCTTC,CASSPGPGDEQFF
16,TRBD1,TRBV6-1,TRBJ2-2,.,TGTGCCAGCAGCCCTCAGGGGGCGCAGGACACCGGGGAGCTGTTTTTT,CASSPQGAQDTGELFF
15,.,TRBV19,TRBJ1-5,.,TGTGCCAGTAGTATAGAGGCGTTAGGCAATCAGCCCCAGCATTTT,CASSIEALGNQPQHF
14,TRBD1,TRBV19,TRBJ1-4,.,TGTGCCTCTCGAACGGGACAGGGGCGGGAAAAACTGTTTTTT,CASRTGQGREKLFF
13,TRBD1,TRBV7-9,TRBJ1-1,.,TGTGCCAGCACAGGGGGCGCGGTCACTGAAGCTTTCTTT,CASTGGAVTEAFF
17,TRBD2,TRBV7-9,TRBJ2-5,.,TGCGCCAGCAGCTTCGGACTAGCGGGAGGGCCGGGAGAGACCCAGTACTTC,CASSFGLAGGPGETQYF
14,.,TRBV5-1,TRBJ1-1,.,TGCGCCAGCAGCTTTGTTGAGGGGAGTATTGAAGCTTTCTTT,CASSFVEGSIEAFF
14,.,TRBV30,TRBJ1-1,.,TGTGCCTGGAAAAGGGATTTCATGAACACTGAAGCTTTCTTT,CAWKRDFMNTEAFF